The 26 T cell receptor beta chains presented below share a single source sample, sequenced in a study of glioma-infiltrating T cells after dendritic cell vaccination. Time point indicated: after dendritic cell vaccination, including at tumor progression/relapse. The method was immunoSEQ multiplex PCR; TCRdb's version includes in-frame clones alone and lacks a portion of them. The sample has tens of thousands of clones, roughly 83% seen once; the top ten hold roughly 14%. Sequenced here: blood, sampled after dendritic cell vaccination. All receptors come from a human donor with glioblastoma.

The V and J genes are TRBV2 and TRBJ2-7, with TRBD1 matching over 9 bases. V trimming: 4 bases; J trimming: 2 bases; junction bases outside the gene matches: 6. Germline loops: CDR1 SNHLY, CDR2 FYNNEI. The CDR3 contains 15 residues. CDR3 loop: CASSGGTGNAYEQYF. The CDR3 DNA reads TGTGCCAGCAGTGGAGGGACAGGGAACGCCTACGAGCAGTACTTC.

J is TRBJ2-7 and V is TRBV28, with D maybe TRBD1 (6 bases). Trimming stripped 7 bases from V and 6 bases from J, with 16 bases between. This CDR3 is 13 amino acids long. Germline V gene data show CDR1 as MDHEN and CDR2 as SYDVKM. DNA of the CDR3: TGTGCCAGCACGAATACAGGGTTTGGCGAGCAGTACTTC. Protein product: CASTNTGFGEQYF.

This clone turned up a few times. Other DNA sequences in the sample encode the same CDR3. The rearrangement joins TRBV10-2 to TRBJ1-2; 8 positions agree with TRBD1. The germline V gene encodes CDR1 WSHSY and CDR2 SAAADI. Germline trimming cut 6 bases from V and 2 bases from J; bases unmatched to any gene: 8. The CDR3 has 15 amino acids. CDR3 sequence: CASRGIQGGNYGYTF. The CDR3 DNA reads as TGCGCCAGCAGGGGAATACAGGGGGGAAACTATGGCTACACCTTC.

The chain uses TRBV11-3 and TRBJ2-2, with 7 bases aligning to TRBD2. CDR1 and CDR2 (germline): SGHNT, YENEEA. Trimming removed 5 bases from V and 7 bases from J; junction bases left unmatched: 7. This CDR3 has 14 amino acids. In DNA form, the CDR3 reads TGTGCCAGCAGCCGTGGGGGGGTCGGCGGGGAGCTGTTTTTT. Translating it yields CASSRGGVGGELFF.

This clone was counted a single time. The V and J genes are TRBV6-5 and TRBJ1-6; D gene ambiguous. Germline CDR1 and CDR2: MNHEY and SVGAGI. V lost 8 bases and J 8 bases, leaving 13 bases between the germline ends. The CDR3 covers 13 residues. The CDR3 region is CASSDSGDSPLHF. The CDR3 nucleotides read TGTGCCAGCTCCGATTCGGGTGATTCACCCCTCCACTTT.

The CDR3 sequence: CASSLSGGASTDTQYF. CDR3 bases: TGTGCCAGCAGCTTGAGCGGGGGCGCTAGCACAGATACGCAGTATTTT. The chain couples TRBV14 to TRBJ2-3, with 8 bases fitting TRBD2. CDR1 is SGHDN and CDR2 is FVKESK in the germline V gene. Trimming took 5 bases from V and 0 from J; bases not matched to a gene: 7. This CDR3 has 16 amino acids.

J is TRBJ2-5 and V is TRBV6-5; D perhaps matches TRBD2 (7 bases). V shed 7 bases and J shed 3 bases, with 15 bases lying between them. Germline assignment: CDR1 MNHEY and CDR2 SVGAGI. CDR3 length: 14 amino acids. CDR3 nucleotides: TGTGCCAGCAATTGGGGGGGCCCAAAAGAGACCCAGTACTTC. Residues: CASNWGGPKETQYF.

The chain has TRBV6-1 and TRBJ2-2; perhaps TRBD1 as D (5 bases). CDR3 length: 13 amino acids. The V end lost 2 bases, the J end lost 7 bases, and 8 bases lay between the germline ends. The germline V gene has CDR1 MNHNS and CDR2 SASEGT. The CDR3 nucleotides read TGTGCCAGCAGTGAATTGGGGCACGGGGAGCTGTTTTTT. Its protein is CASSELGHGELFF.

This clone was detected a few times. The gene calls are TRBV21-1 and TRBJ1-5; the D call of TRBD1 is as the table states it, not checked on the DNA. TRBV21-1 is a known pseudogene. The CDR3 runs to 16 residues. CDR3 sequence: CASSRQQGDRNQPQHF. CDR3 bases: TGTGCCAGCAGCAGGCAACAGGGGGATCGGAATCAGCCCCAGCATTTT.

This chain's CDR3 is CASSQVSSGKASNEQFF. The DNA of the CDR3 is TGTGCCAGCAGCCAAGTTAGTTCGGGGAAGGCTTCCAATGAGCAGTTCTTC. The chain is built from TRBV4-2 and TRBJ2-1, with a weak D call TRBD2 (5 bases). V lost 1 base and J 6 bases, leaving 19 bases between the germline ends. Germline lookup yields CDR1 LGHNA and CDR2 YNFKEQ. The CDR3 sequence is 17 residues long.

This clone was detected once. This chain connects TRBV6-1 to TRBJ1-2; TRBD1 agrees at 9 bases. This CDR3 spans 14 amino acids. Germline CDR1 and CDR2: MNHNS and SASEGT. V lost 6 bases, J lost 4 bases, and 6 bases stayed unmatched. CDR3 DNA sequence: TGTGCCAGCAGGGGGGACAGGGTGTTCTATGGCTACACCTTC. Translated: CASRGDRVFYGYTF.

The chain employs TRBV6-5 and TRBJ1-4; tentatively, D is TRBD1 (6 bases). Trimming took 0 bases from V and 8 from J, leaving 13 bases between them. CDR3 length equals 15 residues. Germline CDR1 reads MNHEY; CDR2 reads SVGAGI. The CDR3 spells CASSYSRTEGEKLFF. CDR3 nucleotides: TGTGCCAGCAGTTACTCACGGACAGAGGGAGAAAAACTGTTTTTT.

This clone occurred once. The rearrangement links TRBV29-1 to TRBJ2-3; TRBD1 aligns across 8 bases. This CDR3 is 14 amino acids long. The V segment lost 6 bases and the J segment 3 bases; nucleotides outside the gene matches: 8. Per the germline V gene, CDR1 is SQVTM and CDR2 is ANQGSEA. CDR3 amino acids: CSVSDRDITDTQYF. CDR3 nucleotides: TGCAGCGTCTCGGACAGGGACATAACAGATACGCAGTATTTT.

This clone occurred a few times. The J gene is TRBJ1-1, the V gene TRBV6-5; TRBD1 aligns across 7 bases. V shed 8 bases and J 5 bases; nucleotides not matched to a gene: 11. This CDR3 spans 14 amino acids. CDR1 is MNHEY, CDR2 SVGAGI, per germline. This chain's CDR3 is CASAVETGKTEAFF. Written as DNA, the CDR3 is TGTGCCAGCGCAGTAGAGACAGGGAAGACTGAAGCTTTCTTT.

This chain links TRBV15 with TRBJ2-5, with D maybe TRBD1 (5 bases). Germline lookup yields CDR1 LNHNV and CDR2 YYDKDF (reference sequence). Trimming pared 1 base from V and 5 bases from J, leaving 8 bases between. The CDR3 runs 13 residues. The CDR3 is CATSRAKGETQYF. CDR3 sequence (DNA): TGTGCCACCAGCAGAGCTAAGGGGGAGACCCAGTACTTC.

The CDR3 bases are TGTGCCAGCTCACCTGGGGAGGACAAATCGAGGGAGCAGTACTTC. As protein: CASSPGEDKSREQYF. The chain carries TRBV18 and TRBJ2-7; possible D gene TRBD2, 6 bases. The CDR3 is made up of 15 amino acids. Trimming removed 3 bases at V and 7 bases at J, with 19 bases between. CDR1 is KGHSH and CDR2 is LQKENI in the germline V gene.

The chain combines TRBV28 with TRBJ1-4, with 7 bases fitting TRBD1. Germline loops: CDR1 MDHEN, CDR2 SYDVKM. The CDR3 is made up of 15 amino acids. V shed 4 bases and J 7 bases; nucleotides not matched to a gene: 9. This chain's CDR3 is CASSSHRGMSEKLFF. The CDR3 DNA follows: TGTGCCAGCAGTTCGCACAGGGGAATGAGTGAAAAACTGTTTTTT.

The chain has TRBV14 and TRBJ2-2; 8 nucleotides align to TRBD2. The CDR3 length is 17 residues. The junction had 10 bases not matched to a gene; V was cut back by 2 bases and J by 5 bases. Per the germline V gene, CDR1 is SGHDN and CDR2 is FVKESK. The CDR3 DNA sequence: TGTGCCAGCAGCCAACCGCCGGGACTAGAAAAAACCGGGGAGCTGTTTTTT. Translated, it gives CASSQPPGLEKTGELFF. Supplemented by reference TRBV14 and TRBJ2-2, the full variable domain reads EAGVTQFPSHSVIEKGQTVTLRCDPISGHDNLYWYRRVMGKEIKFLLHFVKESKQDESGMPNNRFLAERTGGTYSTLKVQPAELEDSGVYFCASSQPPGLEKTGELFFGEGSRLTVL.

This chain joins TRBV7-6 and TRBJ2-2; TRBD1 matches at 8 bases. CDR3 size: 17 residues. J gave up 2 bases and V 6 bases, and 11 bases lay outside the gene matches. Per germline, CDR1 SGHVS and CDR2 FNYEAQ. The CDR3: CASRLIDRGQNTGELFF. The CDR3 region has the DNA TGTGCCAGCAGGTTAATCGACAGGGGTCAAAACACCGGGGAGCTGTTTTTT.

The chain recombines TRBV27 with TRBJ1-1; D is undetermined. V gave up 2 bases and J gave up 6 bases, with 16 bases separating them. The CDR3 sequence is 15 residues long. The germline gives CDR1 MNHEY, CDR2 SMNVEV (reference sequence). The CDR3 nucleotides read TGTGCCAGCAGTTTACGGTCGAGGGCAGGCGCTGAAGCTTTCTTT. It translates to CASSLRSRAGAEAFF.

J is TRBJ2-1 and V is TRBV7-2; D might be TRBD2 (5 bases). The CDR3 loop spans 13 amino acids. CDR1 is SGHTA, CDR2 FQGNSA, per germline. Between the trimmed V and J ends, which lost 5 bases and 7 bases, there was a span of 12 bases. This chain's CDR3 is CASSHTRRNEQFF. In DNA, the CDR3 is TGTGCCAGCAGCCACACTCGGAGGAATGAGCAGTTCTTC.

The rearrangement joins TRBV29-1 to TRBJ2-5; 8 nucleotides align to TRBD2. This CDR3 contains 17 residues. CDR1 and CDR2 from the germline V gene are SQVTM and ANQGSEA. The V gene end was trimmed by 6 bases and the J gene end by 5 bases; junction bases not matched to a gene: 20. The CDR3 DNA reads TGCAGCGTAGCACAGATCTTTGGGACTAGTATTTTGGAGACCCAGTACTTC. Translating gives CSVAQIFGTSILETQYF.

The chain has TRBV7-6 and TRBJ2-7; D perhaps matches TRBD1 (5 bases). The V end lost 4 bases, the J end lost 2 bases, and 6 bases lay between the germline ends. This CDR3 comprises 12 residues. Germline CDR1 and CDR2: SGHVS and FNYEAQ. In nucleotides, the CDR3 is TGTGCCAGCAGCTCGGACACCTACGAGCAGTACTTC. As protein: CASSSDTYEQYF.

The chain couples TRBV6-1 to TRBJ1-6, with D unresolved. Germline CDR1 MNHNS, CDR2 SASEGT. The length of the CDR3 is 13 residues. V was trimmed by 7 bases and J by 5 bases, leaving 9 bases between them. In DNA form, the CDR3 reads TGTGCCAGCACCCTCGCTAATAATTCACCCCTCCACTTT. Encoded protein: CASTLANNSPLHF.

A single count supports this clone. V usage is TRBV30 and J usage is TRBJ2-5; D unclear. The last part of the DNA fits TRBJ2-7 better; the J call may be wrong. This CDR3 region has 11 residues. Germline values: CDR1 GTSNPN, CDR2 SVGIG (reference sequence). The CDR3 loop is CAWSANYEQYF. CDR3 DNA sequence: TGTGCCTGGAGTGCCAACTACGAGCAGTACTTC.

The rearrangement links TRBV27 to TRBJ2-1; tentative D call: TRBD2 (6 bases). V was shortened by 6 bases and J by 0 bases, with 9 bases between the two germline ends. Per the germline V gene, CDR1 is MNHEY and CDR2 is SMNVEV (reference sequence). The CDR3 is 14 residues long. As DNA, the CDR3 is TGTGCCAGCAGCGGGGGACCCTCCTACAATGAGCAGTTCTTC. It yields the protein CASSGGPSYNEQFF.